These T cell receptor beta chains were read from a single sample in a study of persistence of HIV-infected CD4 T cells. This table comes from immunoSEQ multiplex PCR, and its TCRdb copy is limited to in-frame clones, with some not included. This sample has tens of thousands of clones; 78% occur once, and the top ten carry 14%. The antigens of these receptors remain unknown. Source: CD4+ T cells sorted from PBMCs after approximately 19-hour stimulation, taken from a patient who received antiretroviral therapy. All receptors derive from an adult man with HIV who was CMV-seropositive. CDR3s include the opening cysteine and the closing phenylalanine or tryptophan. The order of the fields is clone size, J gene, V gene, D gene, CDR3 DNA, CDR3 protein. A D gene is named only where the DNA matches it firmly. Clone size appears in some rows only: once, few, many, or a class for an expanded clone.

>.|TRBJ1-2|TRBV14|.
TGTGCCAGCAGCCAAAACAGGGTTGGCGACGGCTACACCTTC
CASSQNRVGDGYTF
>.|TRBJ1-2|TRBV7-2|.
TGTGCCAGCAGCCTAGGGGGGCAGAGAAGCTACACCTTC
CASSLGGQRSYTF
>.|TRBJ2-2|TRBV19|TRBD1
TGTGCCAGTATCCGAGGACAGGGGGCGACCACCGGGGAGCTGTTTTTT
CASIRGQGATTGELFF
>.|TRBJ1-4|TRBV7-9|.
TGTGCCAGCAGGGCCGGGACCTTGGACGAAAAACTGTTTTTT
CASRAGTLDEKLFF
>.|TRBJ2-5|TRBV7-2|TRBD2
TGTGCCAGCAGACTAGCGGGCAGCCAAGAGACCCAGTACTTC
CASRLAGSQETQYF
>.|TRBJ1-1|TRBV4-2|.
TGTGCCAGCACGGGGGGGGCGGTGAACACTGAAGCTTTCTTT
CASTGGAVNTEAFF
>.|TRBJ1-3|TRBV7-9|.
TGTGCCAGCAGCTTAGCGGAAGCCTCTGGAAACACCATATATTTT
CASSLAEASGNTIYF
>.|TRBJ2-4|TRBV10-3|.
TGTGCCATCAGTGACGGGTCCAAAAACATTCAGTACTTC
CAISDGSKNIQYF
>few|TRBJ1-1|TRBV27|TRBD1
TGTGCCAGCAGGTTTGACAGGGGAAGAGATTGGACTGAAGCTTTCTTT
CASRFDRGRDWTEAFF
>.|TRBJ2-1|TRBV6-1|TRBD1
TGTGCCAGCAGTGATAGCACAGGGGTCAATGAGCAGTTCTTC
CASSDSTGVNEQFF
>few|TRBJ1-2|TRBV10-3|TRBD1
TGTGCCATCAGTGGAGGGACAGGGAATTACTATGGCTACACCTTC
CAISGGTGNYYGYTF
>.|TRBJ1-1|TRBV10-3|.
TGTGCCATCACCGGGACCCTGGGCACTGAAGCTTTCTTT
CAITGTLGTEAFF
>.|TRBJ2-2|TRBV2|TRBD1
TGTGCCAGCAGAACGGACAGGGGGAACACCGGGGAGCTGTTTTTT
CASRTDRGNTGELFF
>.|TRBJ2-7|TRBV4-1|.
TGCGCCAGCAGCCCCCGCCGGAGCCCGGCGGTCTCCTACGAGCAGTACTTC
CASSPRRSPAVSYEQYF
>few|TRBJ1-1|TRBV27|.
TGTGCCAGCAGTTTCGTTGTGAACACTGAAGCTTTCTTT
CASSFVVNTEAFF
>.|TRBJ2-7|TRBV10-1|.
TGCGCCAGCAGTTCTCAGGGGAGCTCCTACGAGCAGTACTTC
CASSSQGSSYEQYF
>.|TRBJ2-2|TRBV7-3|.
TGTGCCAGCAGCTTAACCACGCACACCGGGGAGCTGTTTTTT
CASSLTTHTGELFF
>.|TRBJ2-7|TRBV5-1|TRBD1
TGCGCCAGCAGTCAATCCGGGACAGTCTACGAGCAGTACTTC
CASSQSGTVYEQYF
>.|TRBJ2-3|TRBV7-8|TRBD1
TGTGCCAGCAGCTTGGGACAGGGAGGCCGGGATACGCAGTATTTT
CASSLGQGGRDTQYF
>.|TRBJ1-1|TRBV7-9|TRBD1
TGTGCCAGCAGCCGAGGACAGGTCATGGAAGCTTTCTTT
CASSRGQVMEAFF